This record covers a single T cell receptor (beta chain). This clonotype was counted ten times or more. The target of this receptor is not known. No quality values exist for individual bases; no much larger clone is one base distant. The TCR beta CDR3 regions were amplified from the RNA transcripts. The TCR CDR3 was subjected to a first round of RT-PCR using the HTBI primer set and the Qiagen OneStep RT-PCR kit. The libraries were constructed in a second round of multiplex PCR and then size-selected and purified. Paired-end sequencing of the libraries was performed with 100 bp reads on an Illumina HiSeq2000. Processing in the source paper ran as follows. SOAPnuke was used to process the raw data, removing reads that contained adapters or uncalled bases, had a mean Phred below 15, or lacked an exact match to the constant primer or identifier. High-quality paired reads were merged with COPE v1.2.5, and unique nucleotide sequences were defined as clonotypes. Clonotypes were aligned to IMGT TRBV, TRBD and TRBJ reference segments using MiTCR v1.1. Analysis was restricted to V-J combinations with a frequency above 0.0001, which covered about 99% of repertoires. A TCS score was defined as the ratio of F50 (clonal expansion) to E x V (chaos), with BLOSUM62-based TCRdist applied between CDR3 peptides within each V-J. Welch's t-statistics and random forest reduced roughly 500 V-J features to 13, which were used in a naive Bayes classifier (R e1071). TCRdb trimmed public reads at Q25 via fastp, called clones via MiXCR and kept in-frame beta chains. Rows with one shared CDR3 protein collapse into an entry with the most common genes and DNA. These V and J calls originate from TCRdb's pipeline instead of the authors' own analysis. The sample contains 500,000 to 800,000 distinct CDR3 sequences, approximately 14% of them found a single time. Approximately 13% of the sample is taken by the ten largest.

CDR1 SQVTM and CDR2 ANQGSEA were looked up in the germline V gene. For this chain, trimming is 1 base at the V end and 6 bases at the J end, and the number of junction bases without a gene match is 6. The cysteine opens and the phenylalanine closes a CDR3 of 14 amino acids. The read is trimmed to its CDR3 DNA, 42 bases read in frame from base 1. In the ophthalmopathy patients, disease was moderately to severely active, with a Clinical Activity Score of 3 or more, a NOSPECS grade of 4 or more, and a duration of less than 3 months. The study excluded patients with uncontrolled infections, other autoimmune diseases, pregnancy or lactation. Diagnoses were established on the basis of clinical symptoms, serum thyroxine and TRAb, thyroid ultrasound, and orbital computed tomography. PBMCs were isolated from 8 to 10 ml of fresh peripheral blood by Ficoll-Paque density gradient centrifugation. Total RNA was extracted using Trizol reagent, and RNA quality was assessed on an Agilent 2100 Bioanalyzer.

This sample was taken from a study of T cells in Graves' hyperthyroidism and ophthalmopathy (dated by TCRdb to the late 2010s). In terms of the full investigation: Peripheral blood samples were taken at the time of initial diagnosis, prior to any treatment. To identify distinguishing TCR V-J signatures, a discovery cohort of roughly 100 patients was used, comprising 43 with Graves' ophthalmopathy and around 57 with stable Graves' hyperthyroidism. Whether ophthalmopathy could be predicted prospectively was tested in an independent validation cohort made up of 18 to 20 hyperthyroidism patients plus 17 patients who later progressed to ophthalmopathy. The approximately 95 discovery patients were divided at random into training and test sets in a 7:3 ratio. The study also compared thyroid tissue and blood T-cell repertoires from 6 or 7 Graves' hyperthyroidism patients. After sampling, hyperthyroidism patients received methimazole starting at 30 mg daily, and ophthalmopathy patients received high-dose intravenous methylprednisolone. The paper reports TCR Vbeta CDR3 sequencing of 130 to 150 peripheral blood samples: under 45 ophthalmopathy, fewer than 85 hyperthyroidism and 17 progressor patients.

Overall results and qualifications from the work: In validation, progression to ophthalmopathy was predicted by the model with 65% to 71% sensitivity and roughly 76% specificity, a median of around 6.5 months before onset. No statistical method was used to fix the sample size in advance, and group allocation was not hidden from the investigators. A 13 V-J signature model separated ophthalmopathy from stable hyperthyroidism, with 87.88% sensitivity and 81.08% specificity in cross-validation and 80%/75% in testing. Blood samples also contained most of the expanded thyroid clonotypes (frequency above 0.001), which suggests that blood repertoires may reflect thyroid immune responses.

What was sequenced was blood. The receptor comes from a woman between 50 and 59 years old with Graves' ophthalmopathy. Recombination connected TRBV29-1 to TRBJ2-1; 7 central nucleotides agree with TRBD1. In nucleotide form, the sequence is TGCAGCGTTGAAGGGACAGGTTTCGGCAATGAGCAGTTCTTC. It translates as CSVEGTGFGNEQFF.